This T cell receptor beta chain was retrieved from a study of Ad26.COV2.S vaccination and SARS-CoV-2 variants. Treatment of the sample: roughly 20 received Ad26.COV2.S at low or high dose, single or two shots; about 5 received placebo; per-sample allocation not given. The investigators took samples on day 63 after the first vaccine or placebo injection. Broader study findings: Similar non-spike TCR breadth was observed in recipients of vaccine and of placebo.

Using immunoSEQ multiplex PCR, the repertoire was profiled, and TCRdb retains in-frame clones only, with some absent. The table shows under 250,000 clones, with about 83% occurring only once. Looked up from germline, CDR1 is MNHNY and CDR2 is SVGAGI (reference sequence). V was trimmed by 2 bases and J by 1 base, leaving 8 bases between them. The CDR3 is made up of 14 amino acids. This clone has just a few counts. Its antigen is unidentified. The sequencing here drew on peripheral blood, taken in a trial of Ad26.COV2.S vaccine versus placebo. The clonotype comes from a person between 18 and 65 years old who received the Ad26.COV2.S COVID-19 vaccine or a placebo. The chain combines TRBV6-6 with TRBJ1-1, with D perhaps matching TRBD1 (6 bases). DNA for the CDR3: TGTGCCAGCAGTTACGGACAGCAGAACACTGAAGCTTTCTTT. It translates to CASSYGQQNTEAFF.